These 13 T cell receptor beta chains share one sample of origin, sequenced in a study of graft-versus-host responses after intestinal transplantation. The protocol was immunoSEQ multiplex PCR, while the TCRdb copy is restricted to in-frame clones and leaves out a portion. The table lists roughly 38,000 clones, 90% to 95% of them singletons. The source material was PBMCs, sampled 16 days after intestinal transplant. These receptors were taken from a human patient who received an intestinal transplant, so some T cells may come from the graft donor.

The chain employs TRBV5-6 and TRBJ2-2; maybe TRBD2 (6 bases). Germline lookup yields CDR1 SGHDT and CDR2 YYEEEE. The V and J ends lost 0 bases and 4 bases respectively, with 13 bases between them. CDR3 length equals 16 residues. This CDR3 is CASSLGPSDFTGELFF. The CDR3 bases are TGTGCCAGCAGCTTGGGTCCTAGCGATTTCACCGGGGAGCTGTTTTTT.

This clone was observed once. This chain connects TRBV13 to TRBJ2-3; 9 nucleotides line up with TRBD2. CDR1 and CDR2 from the germline V gene are PRHDT and FYEKMQ (reference sequence). V lost 4 bases, J lost 2 bases, and 13 bases stayed unmatched. This CDR3 is 18 amino acids long. In nucleotides, the CDR3 is TGTGCCAGCAGCTCCCATTTGGGTAGCGGGGGAGACACAGATACGCAGTATTTT. This codes for CASSSHLGSGGDTDTQYF.

This sequence joins TRBV19 and TRBJ2-7; 15 nucleotides agree with TRBD2. This CDR3 is built from 15 residues. Germline V gene lookup returns CDR1 LNHDA and CDR2 SQIVND (reference sequence). V trimming: 5 bases; J trimming: 4 bases; junction bases outside the gene matches: 3. CDR3 in amino acids: CASSWTSGRGYEQYF. The CDR3, as DNA: TGTGCCAGTAGTTGGACTAGCGGGAGGGGTTACGAGCAGTACTTC.

The CDR3 DNA follows: TGTGCCAGCAGCTTAGCGCAGAGGGCCTACGAGCAGTACTTC. Its translation: CASSLAQRAYEQYF. This chain uses TRBV11-2 with TRBJ2-7; D is possibly TRBD2 (5 bases). This CDR3 is 14 amino acids long. V gave up 1 base and J gave up 2 bases, with 9 bases separating them. Germline CDR1 SGHAT, CDR2 FQNNGV.

The genes are TRBV7-9 and TRBJ2-3, with D unresolved. The CDR3 has 12 residues. V was shortened by 1 base and J by 3 bases, with 2 bases between the two germline ends. From germline, CDR1 is SEHNR and CDR2 FQNEAQ (reference sequence). CDR3 nucleotides: TGTGCCAGCAGCTTAGGAACAGATACGCAGTATTTT. Translated: CASSLGTDTQYF.

J is TRBJ2-1 and V is TRBV4-1; D unresolved. The CDR3 has 12 residues. Germline assignment: CDR1 MGHRA and CDR2 YSYEKL. V lost 4 bases, J lost 4 bases, and 5 bases lay in between. The CDR3 protein is CASSLQYNEQFF. DNA of the CDR3: TGCGCCAGCAGCCTACAGTACAATGAGCAGTTCTTC.

The count of this clone is one. This sequence joins TRBV6-1 and TRBJ2-7, with D hard to call. CDR3 length: 15 amino acids. V gave up 7 bases and J gave up 5 bases, with 21 bases separating them. CDR1 and CDR2 (germline): MNHNS, SASEGT. CDR3 protein: CASTRLALRVHEQYF. The CDR3 nucleotides are TGTGCCAGCACCCGACTGGCTCTCCGGGTCCACGAGCAGTACTTC.

J is TRBJ2-7 and V is TRBV4-1; 7 bases fit TRBD2. Germline loops: CDR1 MGHRA, CDR2 YSYEKL. V trimming: 4 bases; J trimming: 5 bases; junction bases outside the gene matches: 2. CDR3 length: 12 residues. The CDR3 DNA reads TGCGCCAGCAGCCGTGCGGGGGACGAGCAGTACTTC. This gives the protein CASSRAGDEQYF.

V usage is TRBV19 and J usage is TRBJ2-3; 7 bases fit TRBD2. Trimming removed 10 bases from V and 0 bases from J; junction bases left unmatched: 13. The CDR3 length is 16 residues. CDR1 and CDR2 (germline): LNHDA, SQIVND (reference sequence). CDR3 nucleotide sequence: TGTGCCACCTCCCTTGGGGGGGGAGCTAGCACAGATACGCAGTATTTT. Translated: CATSLGGGASTDTQYF.

The chain joins TRBV6-5 to TRBJ2-7, with a possible D match to TRBD1 (6 bases). Trimming pared 2 bases from V and 2 bases from J, leaving 10 bases between. The CDR3 has 14 amino acids. Per germline, CDR1 MNHEY and CDR2 SVGAGI. The DNA of the CDR3 is TGTGCCAGCAGTTACAGCCAGGGGACCTACGAGCAGTACTTC. Protein product: CASSYSQGTYEQYF.

In the case of this clone: Additional DNA sequences in this sample encode the identical CDR3. The chain is built from TRBV9 and TRBJ2-2, with 10 bases aligning to TRBD1. The germline gives CDR1 SGDLS, CDR2 YYNGEE. V shed 3 bases and J 6 bases; nucleotides not matched to a gene: 14. This CDR3 comprises 18 residues. The CDR3 region has the DNA TGTGCCAGCAGCGCTCAGGACAGGGGGATGCCCCCGGCCGGGGAGCTGTTTTTT. It translates to CASSAQDRGMPPAGELFF.

This chain joins TRBV27 and TRBJ2-5; TRBD2 matches 8 bases. The CDR3 sequence is 17 residues long. CDR1 is MNHEY and CDR2 is SMNVEV in the germline V gene (reference sequence). The J segment lost 3 bases and the V segment lost 5 bases, leaving 14 bases of the junction unmatched. The CDR3 reads CASSLWSRGLAEETQYF. Here the CDR3 DNA reads TGTGCCAGCAGTCTCTGGAGTCGAGGACTAGCCGAAGAGACCCAGTACTTC.

This chain joins TRBV7-2 and TRBJ1-1; D possibly corresponds to TRBD1 (6 bases). CDR1 is SGHTA, CDR2 FQGNSA, per germline. The CDR3 is 15 residues long. Trimming pared 1 base from V and 1 base from J, leaving 10 bases between. The CDR3 region has the DNA TGTGCCAGCAGCTTAGGAGGACAGCAGAACACTGAAGCTTTCTTT. Translation: CASSLGGQQNTEAFF.